This TCR beta chain appears in the sequencing data of a study of neoadjuvant nivolumab and ipilimumab in lung cancer. Whole-study results and caveats: Only two of four nivolumab-treated tumors gained richness and clonality by surgery. Resected tumors had greater TCR richness and clonality than uninvolved lung.

Assay used: immunoSEQ multiplex PCR; TCRdb lists only in-frame clones, some missing. This table has tens of thousands of clones, less than 95% appearing once. V shed 1 base, J shed 5 bases, and the junction held 8 bases outside the gene matches. CDR3 size: 17 residues. The germline gives CDR1 SGHNT, CDR2 YYREEE (reference sequence). As for this clone: Its antigen remains unknown.

The genes are TRBV5-4 and TRBJ2-1, with 11 bases identical to TRBD2. Sequenced here: peripheral blood, sampled after neoadjuvant nivolumab, alone or with ipilimumab, at or shortly before surgery. The sequence was obtained from an adult with non-small cell lung cancer. CDR3 amino acids: CASSLTRGTSGNNEQFF. The CDR3 DNA reads as TGTGCCAGCAGCTTGACCAGAGGGACTAGCGGAAACAATGAGCAGTTCTTC.